This TCR beta chain was captured in a study of CD8 T cells in ankylosing spondylitis. Findings of the study overall: Clones that were linked to disease were CD8+ and were relatively rare in peripheral blood.

V dropped 3 bases and J dropped 7; count of bases not matched to a gene: 15. The germline V gene encodes CDR1 SGHAT and CDR2 FQNNGV. The CDR3 loop spans 18 amino acids. TCRdb recomputed calls from the 5' RACE reads with MiXCR, one row per CDR3 protein. The table records roughly 180,000 distinct CDR3 sequences, 10% to 15% of them present only once. The table lists this clonotype with a few counts. The antigen is undetermined. The sequenced sample was blood, either unsorted or a sorted T cell fraction (not recorded which). This TCR was recovered from a male donor with ankylosing spondylitis or in good health (not recorded which). The chain couples TRBV11-2 to TRBJ2-1, with 10 bases matching TRBD2. The DNA of the CDR3 is TGTGCCAGCAGCTTGTCCCAGGGGCTAGCGGGAGAGGGAAATGAGCAGTTCTTC. Translated, it gives CASSLSQGLAGEGNEQFF.